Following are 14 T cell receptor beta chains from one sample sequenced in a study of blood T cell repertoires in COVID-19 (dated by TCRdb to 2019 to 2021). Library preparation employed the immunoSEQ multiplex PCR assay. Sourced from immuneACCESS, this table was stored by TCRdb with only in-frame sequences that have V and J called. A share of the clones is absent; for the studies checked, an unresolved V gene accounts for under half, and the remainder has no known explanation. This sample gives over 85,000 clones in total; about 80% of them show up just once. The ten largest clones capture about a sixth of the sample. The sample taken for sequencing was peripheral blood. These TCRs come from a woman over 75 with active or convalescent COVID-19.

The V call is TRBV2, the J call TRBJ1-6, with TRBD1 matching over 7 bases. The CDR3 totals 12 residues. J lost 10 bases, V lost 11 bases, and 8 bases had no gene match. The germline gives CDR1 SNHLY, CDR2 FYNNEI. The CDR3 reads CASRGDGSPLHF. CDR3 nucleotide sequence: TGTGCCTCCAGGGGGGATGGATCACCCCTCCACTTT. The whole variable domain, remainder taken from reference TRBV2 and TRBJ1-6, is EPEVTQTPSHQVTQMGQEVILRCVPISNHLYFYWYRQILGQKVEFLVSFYNNEISEKSEIFDDQFSVERPDGSNFTLKIRSTKLEDSAMYFCASRGDGSPLHFGNGTRLTVT.

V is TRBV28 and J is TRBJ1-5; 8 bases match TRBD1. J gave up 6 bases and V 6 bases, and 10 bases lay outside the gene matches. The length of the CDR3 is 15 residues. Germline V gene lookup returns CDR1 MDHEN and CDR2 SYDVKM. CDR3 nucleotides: TGTGCCAGCAGCCGAGCTCGGACAGGGCTTCAGCCCCAGCATTTT. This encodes CASSRARTGLQPQHF.

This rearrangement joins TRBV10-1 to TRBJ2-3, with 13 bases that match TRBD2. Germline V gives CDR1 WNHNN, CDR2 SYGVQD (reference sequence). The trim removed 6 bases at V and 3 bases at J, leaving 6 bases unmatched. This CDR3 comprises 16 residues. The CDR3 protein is CASSPGLAGRTDTQYF. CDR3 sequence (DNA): TGCGCCAGCAGCCCGGGACTAGCGGGAAGGACAGATACGCAGTATTTT.

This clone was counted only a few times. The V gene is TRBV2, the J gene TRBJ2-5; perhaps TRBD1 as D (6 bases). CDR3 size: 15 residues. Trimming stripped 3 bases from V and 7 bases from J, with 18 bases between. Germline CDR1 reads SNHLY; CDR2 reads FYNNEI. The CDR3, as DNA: TGTGCCAGCAGTGATGAGACAGGTGGTCTGGGGACCCAGTACTTC. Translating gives CASSDETGGLGTQYF.

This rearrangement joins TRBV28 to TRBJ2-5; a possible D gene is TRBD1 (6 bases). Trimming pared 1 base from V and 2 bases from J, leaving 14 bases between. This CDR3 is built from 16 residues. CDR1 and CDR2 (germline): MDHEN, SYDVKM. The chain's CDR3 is CASSLFTGTFQETQYF. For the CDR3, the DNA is TGTGCCAGCAGTTTATTTACAGGGACGTTTCAAGAGACCCAGTACTTC.

The CDR3: CASSLAWTGGRDTEAFF. For the CDR3, the DNA is TGTGCCAGCAGCTTAGCTTGGACAGGGGGTCGGGACACTGAAGCTTTCTTT. The V and J genes are TRBV7-9 and TRBJ1-1; 10 bases are a match to TRBD1. CDR1 is SEHNR, CDR2 FQNEAQ, per germline (reference sequence). V lost 0 bases to trimming and J lost 3 bases; unmatched junction nucleotides: 7. The length of the CDR3 is 17 residues.

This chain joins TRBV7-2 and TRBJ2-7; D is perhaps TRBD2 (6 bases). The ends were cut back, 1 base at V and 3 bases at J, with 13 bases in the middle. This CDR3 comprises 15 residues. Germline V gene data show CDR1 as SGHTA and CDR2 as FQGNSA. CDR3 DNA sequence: TGTGCCAGCAGCTTAGGAGCTAGCGCCAACTACGAGCAGTACTTC. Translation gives CASSLGASANYEQYF.

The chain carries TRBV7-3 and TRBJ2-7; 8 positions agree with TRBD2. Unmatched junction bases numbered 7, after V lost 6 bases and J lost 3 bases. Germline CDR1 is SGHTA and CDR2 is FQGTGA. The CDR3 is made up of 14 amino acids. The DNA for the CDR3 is TGTGCCAGCAGGTCTCTAGCGGGCCTCTACGAGCAGTACTTC. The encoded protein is CASRSLAGLYEQYF.

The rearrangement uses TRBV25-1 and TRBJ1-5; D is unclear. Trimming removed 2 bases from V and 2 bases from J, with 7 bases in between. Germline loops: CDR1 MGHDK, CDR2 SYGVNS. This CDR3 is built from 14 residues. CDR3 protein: CASSEGQGNQPQHF. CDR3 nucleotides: TGTGCCAGCAGTGAAGGGCAGGGCAATCAGCCCCAGCATTTT.

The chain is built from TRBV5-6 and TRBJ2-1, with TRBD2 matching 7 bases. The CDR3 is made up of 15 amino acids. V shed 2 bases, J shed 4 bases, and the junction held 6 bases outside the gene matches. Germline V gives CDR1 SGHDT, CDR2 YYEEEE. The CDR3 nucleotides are TGTGCCAGCAGCTTTACGAGCGGGAATTACAATGAGCAGTTCTTC. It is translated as CASSFTSGNYNEQFF.

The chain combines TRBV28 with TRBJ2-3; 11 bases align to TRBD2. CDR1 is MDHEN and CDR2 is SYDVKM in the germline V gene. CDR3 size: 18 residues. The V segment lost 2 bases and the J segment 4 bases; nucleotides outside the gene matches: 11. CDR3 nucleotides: TGTGCCAGCAGTTTAGTCCTAGCGGGAGGCGGGGGACCAGATACGCAGTATTTT. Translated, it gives CASSLVLAGGGGPDTQYF.

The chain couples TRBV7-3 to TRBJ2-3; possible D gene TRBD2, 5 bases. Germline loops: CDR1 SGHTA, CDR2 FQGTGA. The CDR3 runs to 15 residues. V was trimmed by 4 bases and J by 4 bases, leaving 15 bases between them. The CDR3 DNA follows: TGTGCCAGCAGCTCCGGGCGGGTCCGACCAGATACGCAGTATTTT. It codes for CASSSGRVRPDTQYF.

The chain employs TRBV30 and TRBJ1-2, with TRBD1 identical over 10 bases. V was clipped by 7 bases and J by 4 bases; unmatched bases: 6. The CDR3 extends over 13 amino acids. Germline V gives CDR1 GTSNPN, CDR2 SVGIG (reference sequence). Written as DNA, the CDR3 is TGTGCCTTCCGGGACAGGGGTCTCTATGGCTACACCTTC. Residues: CAFRDRGLYGYTF. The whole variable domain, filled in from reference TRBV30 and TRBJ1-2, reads SQTIHQWPATLVQPVGSPLSLECTVEGTSNPNLYWYRQAAGRGLQLLFYSVGIGQISSEVPQNLSASRPQDRQFILSSKKLLLSDSGFYLCAFRDRGLYGYTFGSGTRLTVV.

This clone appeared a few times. CDR3 bases: TGCGCCAGCAGCTCCGGAAGGGGTGCCCACGAGCAGTACTTC. Its protein product is CASSSGRGAHEQYF. The chain joins TRBV5-1 to TRBJ2-7, with a tentative D call TRBD1 (5 bases). Trimming cost V 3 bases and J 5 bases, with 15 bases left between them. This CDR3 has 14 amino acids. In germline, CDR1 is SGHRS, CDR2 YFSETQ. The variable domain in full, with the rest retrieved from reference TRBV5-1 and TRBJ2-7, is KAGVTQTPRYLIKTRGQQVTLSCSPISGHRSVSWYQQTPGQGLQFLFEYFSETQRNKGNFPGRFSGRQFSNSRSEMNVSTLELGDSALYLCASSSGRGAHEQYFGPGTRLTVT.